Shown below are 25 T cell receptor beta chains from a single sample sequenced in a study of blood T cell repertoires in COVID-19. Measured with immunoSEQ multiplex PCR; TCRdb has only the in-frame clones, and not every one. The top ten clones hold approximately 17% of a sample with 100,000 to 150,000 clones, 81% of them seen once. Sequencing was performed on peripheral blood. The origin of the receptors is a young man with COVID-19, enrolled during active disease.

In DNA form, the CDR3 reads TGTGCCTGGGCTAGGACTAGCGGGAGGGGTATCTCCTACAATGAGCAGTTCTTC. Translating gives CAWARTSGRGISYNEQFF. This rearrangement joins TRBV30 to TRBJ2-1; TRBD2 agrees at 15 bases. CDR3 length: 18 amino acids. V lost 5 bases to trimming and J lost 0 bases; unmatched junction nucleotides: 8. Germline V gene sequence: CDR1 GTSNPN, CDR2 SVGIG (reference sequence).

The chain employs TRBV11-2 and TRBJ1-2, with TRBD1 matching 7 bases. With 5 bases clipped from V and 7 bases from J, the junction kept 16 bases outside the gene matches. From germline, CDR1 is SGHAT and CDR2 FQNNGV. This CDR3 is built from 16 residues. The CDR3 DNA is TGTGCCAGCAGCGGGCGCCGGGACAGTATTCTTGGTGGCTACACCTTC. Protein sequence: CASSGRRDSILGGYTF.

Concerning this clone itself: This same CDR3 is encoded by further DNA sequences in the sample. The CDR3 here is CASSLAGGNTEAFF. The DNA of the CDR3 is TGTGCCAGCAGCTTAGCTGGCGGGAACACTGAAGCTTTCTTT. The V call is TRBV7-9, the J call TRBJ1-1, with D unclear. Germline V gene sequence: CDR1 SEHNR, CDR2 FQNEAQ (reference sequence). Between the trimmed V and J ends, which lost 0 bases and 1 base, there was a span of 6 bases. This CDR3 is 14 amino acids long.

The gene calls are TRBV5-1 and TRBJ2-1; 8 bases match TRBD2. Germline CDR1 reads SGHRS; CDR2 reads YFSETQ. The V gene end was trimmed by 1 base and the J gene end by 6 bases; junction bases not matched to a gene: 15. The CDR3 is 18 amino acids. DNA of the CDR3: TGCGCCAGCAGCTTGTGGGGGCCTAGCGGGTCCCGGGGCAATGAGCAGTTCTTC. Translation: CASSLWGPSGSRGNEQFF.

The V and J genes are TRBV28 and TRBJ1-1; possibly TRBD1 for D (6 bases). Trimming removed 4 bases at V and 2 bases at J, with 8 bases between. The CDR3 consists of 13 residues. In germline, CDR1 is MDHEN, CDR2 SYDVKM. CDR3 sequence reads: CASSWTVNTEAFF. In DNA, the CDR3 is TGTGCCAGCAGTTGGACAGTAAACACTGAAGCTTTCTTT.

The V call is TRBV7-2, the J call TRBJ2-7; D gene uncertain. The V end lost 5 bases, the J end lost 2 bases, and 4 bases lay between the germline ends. The germline CDR1 and CDR2 sequences are SGHTA and FQGNSA. This CDR3 has 11 residues. In DNA, the CDR3 is TGTGCCAGCAGCCCTGCCTACGAGCAGTACTTC. Protein product: CASSPAYEQYF.

V usage is TRBV28 and J usage is TRBJ1-1, with unresolved D. The germline V gene has CDR1 MDHEN and CDR2 SYDVKM. V was cut by 8 bases and J by 0 bases, with 4 bases left in between. The CDR3 covers 11 residues. CDR3 region: CASAVNTEAFF. CDR3 DNA sequence: TGTGCCAGCGCGGTGAACACTGAAGCTTTCTTT.

The genes are TRBV20-1 and TRBJ1-1, with D perhaps TRBD1 (5 bases). The CDR3 has 11 residues. V gave up 7 bases and J gave up 6 bases, with 12 bases separating them. Per germline, CDR1 DFQATT and CDR2 SNEGSKA (reference sequence). Here the CDR3 reads CSVHRSAEAFF. CDR3 coding DNA: TGCAGTGTTCACAGGAGCGCTGAAGCTTTCTTT.

This clone has a handful of counts. This chain connects TRBV19 to TRBJ2-1, with a weak D call TRBD2 (5 bases). The V gene's germline CDR1 is LNHDA and CDR2 SQIVND (reference sequence). The CDR3 consists of 14 residues. The V end was cut by 7 bases, the J end by 9 bases, with 19 bases between. The CDR3 DNA sequence: TGTGCCAGTACTAGCAGGATCACTGCCCTTGAGCAGTTCTTC. This translates into CASTSRITALEQFF. Full variable domain (missing parts from reference TRBV19 and TRBJ2-1): DGGITQSPKYLFRKEGQNVTLSCEQNLNHDAMYWYRQDPGQGLRLIYYSQIVNDFQKGDIAEGYSVSREKKESFPLTVTSAQKNPTAFYLCASTSRITALEQFFGPGTRLTVL.

A single count supports this clone. The chain couples TRBV29-1 to TRBJ2-7; 11 bases align to TRBD1. V was clipped by 3 bases and J by 7 bases; unmatched bases: 8. The CDR3 spans 14 residues. CDR1 is SQVTM and CDR2 is ANQGSEA in the germline V gene. The CDR3 DNA is TGCAGCGTTGAGTTGGAGGGACAGGGGGATGAGCAGTACTTC. Protein product: CSVELEGQGDEQYF.

J is TRBJ1-3 and V is TRBV2; D is possibly TRBD1 (6 bases). This CDR3 has 13 residues. V shed 4 bases and J shed 2 bases, with 6 bases lying between them. The germline V gene encodes CDR1 SNHLY and CDR2 FYNNEI. Written as DNA, the CDR3 is TGTGCCAGCAGTGGGGACACTGGAAACACCATATATTTT. Translation: CASSGDTGNTIYF.

The gene calls are TRBV7-8 and TRBJ1-3; TRBD1 aligns across 7 bases. CDR1 is SGHVS, CDR2 FQNEAQ, per germline. V shed 5 bases and J 2 bases; nucleotides not matched to a gene: 9. The CDR3 contains 16 residues. CDR3 DNA: TGTGCCAGCAGCAGACAGGGTTGGGAAGCTGGAAACACCATATATTTT. Translating it yields CASSRQGWEAGNTIYF.

The chain employs TRBV27 and TRBJ2-5; D not certain. The length of the CDR3 is 13 residues. Trimming left V 2 bases short and J 1 base short, with 5 bases between. Germline lookup yields CDR1 MNHEY and CDR2 SMNVEV (reference sequence). The CDR3 is CASSLIRQETQYF. Written as DNA, the CDR3 is TGTGCCAGCAGTTTAATCCGCCAAGAGACCCAGTACTTC.

The rearrangement links TRBV4-1 to TRBJ1-6, with 7 bases fitting TRBD1. With 2 bases clipped from V and 5 bases from J, the junction kept 6 bases outside the gene matches. The V gene's germline CDR1 is MGHRA and CDR2 YSYEKL. The CDR3 has 16 amino acids. The CDR3 loop is CASSQLGQADNSPLHF. DNA of the CDR3: TGCGCCAGCAGCCAACTAGGACAGGCTGATAATTCACCCCTCCACTTT.

The J gene is TRBJ2-2, the V gene TRBV11-3; D is unclear. CDR3 length: 13 amino acids. From germline, CDR1 is SGHNT and CDR2 YENEEA. Trimming shortened V by 10 bases and J by 4 bases, and 13 bases separated the two germline ends. The CDR3 here is CATLDTGTGELFF. CDR3 DNA: TGTGCCACTCTCGATACGGGCACCGGGGAGCTGTTTTTT.

This chain links TRBV19 with TRBJ1-1, with D possibly matching TRBD1 (5 bases). CDR1 is LNHDA and CDR2 is SQIVND in the germline V gene (reference sequence). The germline V and J ends were trimmed by 1 base and 3 bases, with 12 bases remaining between them. The CDR3 extends over 15 amino acids. The CDR3 loop is CASSIVPGIYTEAFF. The CDR3 coding sequence is TGTGCCAGTAGTATAGTCCCAGGGATTTACACTGAAGCTTTCTTT.

The rearrangement joins TRBV27 to TRBJ1-4, with TRBD1 matching 9 bases. Per germline, CDR1 MNHEY and CDR2 SMNVEV (reference sequence). The length of the CDR3 is 14 residues. The V segment lost 3 bases and the J segment 6 bases; nucleotides outside the gene matches: 2. The DNA for the CDR3 is TGTGCCAGCAGTTTTACAGGGGGCTATGAAAAACTGTTTTTT. Translation gives CASSFTGGYEKLFF.

This clone was observed a single time. The CDR3: CASSPPTGGWHEQYF. CDR3 in DNA: TGTGCCAGTAGTCCTCCGACAGGCGGCTGGCACGAGCAGTACTTC. The chain combines TRBV19 with TRBJ2-7; TRBD1 might be the D (6 bases). The V and J ends lost 5 bases and 5 bases respectively, with 19 bases between them. The CDR3 has 15 residues. CDR1 LNHDA and CDR2 SQIVND come from the germline V gene (reference sequence).

The chain is built from TRBV7-2 and TRBJ2-5; no reliable D call. Trimming shortened V by 3 bases and J by 5 bases, and 10 bases separated the two germline ends. CDR1 is SGHTA and CDR2 is FQGNSA in the germline V gene. This CDR3 has 13 residues. The CDR3 DNA is TGTGCCAGCAGCTTCAAAGTCAGGGAGACCCAGTACTTC. Translated, it gives CASSFKVRETQYF.

The chain has TRBV19 and TRBJ1-1; 7 nucleotides line up with TRBD1. With 2 bases clipped from V and 4 bases from J, the junction kept 16 bases outside the gene matches. There are 18 residues in the CDR3. Per germline, CDR1 LNHDA and CDR2 SQIVND (reference sequence). CDR3 residues: CASSIRLDRDGGGTEAFF. The CDR3 nucleotides read TGTGCCAGTAGTATACGCCTAGACAGGGACGGAGGCGGCACTGAAGCTTTCTTT.

In DNA, the CDR3 is TGTGCCAGCAGTCGACTAGCGGGGGGGCCCTACAATGAGCAGTTCTTC. Encoded protein: CASSRLAGGPYNEQFF. This chain joins TRBV7-8 and TRBJ2-1; 14 positions agree with TRBD2. Germline V gene lookup returns CDR1 SGHVS and CDR2 FQNEAQ. The CDR3 loop spans 16 amino acids. V lost 6 bases to trimming and J lost 2 bases; unmatched junction nucleotides: 3. Complete variable domain (other parts from reference TRBV7-8 and TRBJ2-1): GAGVSQSPRYKVAKRGQDVALRCDPISGHVSLFWYQQALGQGPEFLTYFQNEAQLDKSGLPSDRFFAERPEGSVSTLKIQRTQQEDSAVYLCASSRLAGGPYNEQFFGPGTRLTVL.

The chain recombines TRBV5-6 with TRBJ1-5, with 7 bases matching TRBD1. Germline-derived CDR1 and CDR2 are SGHDT and YYEEEE. V lost 0 bases, J lost 2 bases, and 5 bases stayed unmatched. This CDR3 is built from 16 residues. The CDR3 reads CASSLGGQTRNQPQHF. CDR3 bases: TGTGCCAGCAGCTTGGGGGGACAGACCCGCAATCAGCCCCAGCATTTT.

V is TRBV25-1 and J is TRBJ2-7; TRBD2 matches 8 bases. This CDR3 is built from 15 residues. V was clipped by 1 base and J by 2 bases; unmatched bases: 4. Per the germline V gene, CDR1 is MGHDK and CDR2 is SYGVNS. CDR3: CASSESNSGTYEQYF. The CDR3 DNA sequence: TGTGCCAGCAGTGAATCGAATAGCGGGACCTACGAGCAGTACTTC.

The CDR3: CASSLDSPTDTQYF. The CDR3, as DNA: TGCGCCAGCAGCTTGGACAGCCCCACAGATACGCAGTATTTT. The rearrangement joins TRBV5-1 to TRBJ2-3; D is undetermined. V was cut by 0 bases and J by 2 bases, with 7 bases left in between. The CDR3 runs 14 residues. Germline V gives CDR1 SGHRS, CDR2 YFSETQ.

The rearrangement joins TRBV27 to TRBJ1-2; maybe TRBD1 (6 bases). CDR1 MNHEY and CDR2 SMNVEV come from the germline V gene (reference sequence). V lost 5 bases, J lost 4 bases, and 14 bases lay in between. The CDR3 is 14 amino acids. The chain's CDR3 is CASSEQGYGYGYTF. The CDR3, as DNA: TGTGCCAGCAGTGAGCAGGGGTACGGCTATGGCTACACCTTC.